This T cell receptor beta chain appears in the sequencing data of a study of CD8 T cells in ankylosing spondylitis. This clonotype was seen ten or more times. The CDR3 is made up of 17 amino acids. Germline CDR1 SGDLS, CDR2 YYNGEE. V shed 0 bases and J 7 bases; nucleotides not matched to a gene: 11. The TCR beta libraries were generated through quantitative 5'-RACE incorporating molecular barcodes. TCRdb used MiXCR to reprocess the 5' RACE reads, holding one entry per CDR3 protein. The repertoire holds hundreds of thousands of distinct CDR3 sequences, with around a quarter as singletons. V usage is TRBV9 and J usage is TRBJ2-2; 8 positions match TRBD2. The sequence was collected from a male donor with ankylosing spondylitis or in good health (not recorded which). The source material was blood, either unsorted or a sorted T cell fraction (not recorded which). CDR3 loop: CASSVDPGLGIDGELFF. DNA for the CDR3: TGTGCCAGCAGCGTAGATCCGGGACTAGGAATTGACGGGGAGCTGTTTTTT.